This T cell receptor beta chain came from a study of T cells in localized non-small cell lung cancer. Generated by immunoSEQ multiplex PCR, the TCRdb table keeps only in-frame clones and is missing some. Counted here are 14,000 to 15,000 clones, around 83% occurring once; the ten biggest clones make up approximately 4%. CDR1 LNHDA and CDR2 SQIVND come from the germline V gene (reference sequence). V lost 5 bases, J lost 3 bases, and 9 bases stayed unmatched. The CDR3 contains 17 residues. The specimen was peripheral blood, collected before any cancer treatment. The rearrangement joins TRBV19 to TRBJ1-4, with TRBD1 identical over 10 bases. The receptor's source is a woman aged 40-70 years with stage I lung adenocarcinoma. CDR3 loop: CASSRGGQGGPNEKLFF. The CDR3 DNA sequence: TGTGCCAGTAGTCGAGGCGGACAGGGGGGGCCTAATGAAAAACTGTTTTTT.